This TCR beta chain was identified during a study of blood T cell repertoires in COVID-19 (dated by TCRdb to 2020 to 2021). Regarding the complete study: Collaborator samples came from the United States, Italy and Spain and covered acute and convalescent phases of COVID-19. The prospective study material was composed of cDNA or gDNA derived from T cells, B-cell-depleted T cells, or PBMCs. The dataset comprised deeply sampled blood TCRbeta repertoires from subjects exposed to, actively infected with, or recovered from COVID-19. The repertoires were made available in a free public database intended to serve as a resource for research on the immune response to SARS-CoV-2. Samples were obtained from the ongoing ImmuneRACE study (first 160 participants) and from 1,254 subjects provided by 6 global collaborators. Sample metadata almost always included a de-identified subject ID, COVID-19 status, age in years and sex. Where available, HLA class I and class II types were taken from metadata supplied by the sample provider and were not determined by assay-based typing. What the work shows at the level of the full study, not this receptor alone: How much clinical and demographic metadata was included differed by source and by participant, and the metadata was provided uncurated.

TCRbeta CDR3 regions were amplified from genomic DNA by means of the immunoSEQ Assay, a bias-controlled multiplex PCR. The study's own analysis went as follows. Nucleated cell counts per sample were estimated from amplification of reference gene primers within the assay. To quantify the absolute abundance of each unique TCRbeta CDR3 rearrangement, sequence reads were collapsed and filtered. Productive Simpson clonality was computed per sample as the square root of Simpson's diversity index over productive rearrangements. The table was pulled from immuneACCESS by TCRdb, which kept in-frame rearrangements only. Such tables lose some clones; where checked, under half of the loss comes from unresolved V genes, and the rest has no known cause. The DNA was the basis for D and trimming; V, J and clone size are from that table. A total of 200,000 to 250,000 clones appear in this sample, around 87% of them only once. The biggest ten clones account for about 3% of the sample.

From its cysteine to its phenylalanine, the CDR3 spans 15 amino acids. Of all the DNA, just the CDR3 is kept, 45 bases in frame from base 1. The junction carries 10 bases between V and J, which are trimmed by 1 base and 4 bases respectively. CDR1 and CDR2, per the germline V gene, are SGHNT and YENEEA. Enrolling through a virtual design, the prospective study's participants ranged in age from about 18 to 100 years and lived across 24 United States geographic areas. Cohort assignment in the prospective study relied on participant-reported clinical history from a screening survey and a study questionnaire. Mobile phlebotomists in the prospective study collected whole blood, serum and a nasopharyngeal or oropharyngeal swab from every participant. Additional blood draws and questionnaires over an approximately 2-month period could optionally be provided by prospective study participants. Before DNA extraction, prospective study blood samples were shipped either frozen or at room temperature.

Comments on this clone: It has no known antigen specificity. No much larger clone is present one base from it, and per-base qualities are unavailable.

The source material was PBMCs or T cells enriched from blood (not recorded which). Rearrangement joined TRBV11-3 to TRBJ1-4; confidence is insufficient to name the D gene. This clonotype originated in a young woman in a cohort exposed to, infected with or recovered from COVID-19 (not recorded which). The CDR3 here reads CASSLVGGGNEKLFF. The DNA sequence is as follows: TGTGCCAGCAGCTTAGTCGGTGGTGGTAATGAAAAACTGTTTTTT.